The following is a T cell receptor (beta chain) sequence with its context. Its antigen has not been determined. Nothing much larger sits one base from this clone, and base qualities are not available. This sample is drawn from a study of cytomegalovirus exposure and HLA in healthy donors (dated by TCRdb to 2016 to 2017). A note on the overall study: In an earlier analysis of approximately 500 of the donors, 276 Gb of sequence data and 100 million or so unique TCR beta sequences from roughly 200 million T cells were reported. Roughly 300 gigabases of sequencing data and some 85 million unique TCR sequences were included in an early release covering about 600 HLA-typed donors. The genetic ancestry cluster associated with self-reported Caucasian donors included around four fifths of the approximately 410 genotyped donors. The study was designed to test whether signatures of past pathogen exposure could be identified by cataloging public T cell receptors. The study profiled the T cell repertoires of hundreds of subjects by immunosequencing and related them to cytomegalovirus serostatus. Along with the roughly 670-subject first cohort, a separate validation cohort of approximately 110 different subjects was used. To predict cytomegalovirus infection status, the study combined high-throughput TCR immunosequencing, statistical association of individual TCRs with disease status, and machine learning. A later analysis re-examined previously published TCR beta repertoires from 600 to 700 donors and added high-resolution HLA genotyping to investigate patterns of TCR occurrence. Rather than drawing on any new phenotypic data, the later analysis identified candidate immune exposures from TCR beta sequences and the way those sequences occurred across donors. In an earlier analysis of a few hundred of the donors, high-throughput TCR beta sequencing was used to judge whether each TCR beta V gene segment behaved as functional or pseudogenic. Donor age, sex, ethnicity and CMV serostatus were compiled alongside the repertoire data. Genome-wide SNP genotypes for about 55% of the roughly 670 donors were used in a later genetic analysis, which treated that subset as a discovery cohort. Every repertoire in the discovery cohort had been generated on one and the same sequencing platform. HLA typing covered class I and class II loci at four-digit resolution. The number of donors typed differed by locus, with roughly 620-630 for A, B, C, DRB1 and DQB1, roughly 520 for DQA1, 606 for DPA1, and approximately 470 for DPB1. Because of strong linkage in the cohort, roughly five DR-DQ haplotypes were treated as single units for association and clustering. Among 398 genotyped donors of the cohort, an average of approximately 200,000 unique TCR beta nucleotide sequences was sequenced per donor, of which 15% to 20% were non-productive.

Study-level results and caveats: Sequencing depth was assumed to be roughly uniform across donors in the presence/absence analyses, though that assumption may not hold. A few of the identified cytomegalovirus-associated TCR beta chains were confirmed in vitro to be specific for cytomegalovirus antigens. The sequencing pipeline was judged likely to have produced a cluster of highly shared sequence variants as a technical artifact. A later genetic analysis reported fewer N-insertions in productive TCRs among donors in an Asian-associated ancestry cluster than the approximately 670-donor mean. Across donors, most TCR sequences were observed very rarely, whereas some public TCRs were present in many individuals. In a later analysis, TCR association rates were found to vary across HLA loci, with the most associated TCRs seen for DRB1 alleles and the fewest for HLA-C alleles. A later analysis associated 16,951 TCR beta sequences with specific HLA alleles at a false discovery rate of 0.05. CMV serostatus was the only immune exposure information available for the cohort. The authors suggested that the approach could potentially be generalized to other disease states and immunological phenotypes. An earlier analysis of some 590 of the donors showed that most TCR beta V segments appeared in productive rearrangements either about 87% or about 30% of the time, which broadly matched IMGT annotations. Cytomegalovirus status was reported to be diagnosed by the classifier with high specificity and sensitivity in both the original and validation cohorts. In this cohort, only TCR beta chains were sequenced, and detectable features were limited by the absence of alpha or paired-chain data. Linkage disequilibrium might explain the correlated functional status among segregating V segments, but an unknown experimental factor could not be ruled out. An association between a missense DCLRE1C variant and V-gene and J-gene trimming of TCR beta chains was found in a later genetic analysis and replicated in an independent cohort. Assigning TCR associations to individual alleles was difficult when HLA alleles, especially DR and DQ, strongly co-occurred. Because some donors lacked HLA typing at each locus, the association tests relied only on the typed subset. The study listed over 150 TCR beta chains as associated with cytomegalovirus. About 17 rarely observed V segments, including chromosome 9 orphons, were excluded from the earlier analysis of approximately 500 of the donors because counts were too low. Several of the top co-occurrence clusters appeared to be linked to parvovirus B19, influenza, CMV and Epstein-Barr virus, according to a later analysis. Most CMV-associated TCR beta chains appeared to be HLA-restricted in a later analysis, and the HLA associations seemed to be driven largely by CMV exposure. A further reported finding was that TCR beta sequences accurately predicted the HLA-A and HLA-B alleles for most subjects in the first cohort. In a later analysis, HLA-associated TCR beta chains showed more clonal expansion and lower generation probabilities than non-associated chains that were equally common.

The cohort was made up of roughly 670 healthy bone marrow donors. At the time of sampling, every cohort member was nominally healthy, though immune exposures that went unrecorded were likely present. The donor was CMV seropositive and was included in the group of approximately 310 seropositive cohort members. A peripheral blood sample was provided by each donor, and peripheral blood mononuclear cells were used for TCR beta sequencing. Genomic DNA extraction from the blood cell samples was performed with the Qiagen DNeasy Blood Extraction Kit. The receptor library was made with the immunoSEQ multiplex PCR assay. The multiplex PCR relied on a mix of 60 forward primers for TCR Vbeta segments and 13 reverse primers for TCR Jbeta segments. Amplification of the CDR3 region of rearranged TCR beta genes was performed with a multiplex PCR assay on genomic DNA. The Illumina HiSeq System was used to sequence the amplified TCR beta libraries as 87-base-pair reads. Per the source publication's procedure: A later analysis tallied 75 million to 85 million unique TCR beta chains across the 666 repertoires, and roughly 11 million of those chains were shared by two or more donors. A nearest-neighbor algorithm error-corrected the raw reads and collapsed the reads into unique sequences, merging closely related sequences to remove PCR and sequencing errors. Alignment of CDR3 sequences to IMGT reference sequences was used to assign V, D and J gene segments. Each retained sequence needed at least a six-nucleotide match to both a V gene segment and a J gene segment. A rearrangement counted as productive if the CDR3 had no stop codons and remained in frame with V and J, and every other rearrangement counted as non-productive. Following IMGT convention, CDR3 was defined as the stretch from the second conserved V-encoded cysteine up to the conserved J-encoded phenylalanine. Sequences without an unambiguous match to a single V gene segment were excluded from the earlier analysis of approximately 600 of the donors. An earlier analysis of 500 to 600 of the donors classified V segments as functional when productive rearrangements were above 56.7% and as segregating when the standard deviation between donors was above 5%. To diagnose cytomegalovirus status from the catalog of TCR beta chain sequences, a statistical classification framework was built. A later analysis assigned V and J genes by comparing TCR nucleotide sequences with IMGT/GENE-DB human TR gene sequences. A later analysis assigned CDR3 sequences and most-parsimonious VDJ recombination scenarios with the TCRdist pipeline. In a later analysis, every TCR beta chain was defined by the combination of its CDR3 amino acid sequence and its V-gene family, and reads without a unique V-gene family were dropped. In a later analysis, fewer than 600 highly shared, low-generation-probability nucleotide sequences were removed to address suspected cross-contamination and a sequencing artifact. In a later analysis, a clonal expansion index was calculated for each public chain from normalized within-repertoire ranks of inferred template counts. Generation probabilities in a later analysis came from a VDJ recombination model fitted to out-of-frame rearrangements, and those results were checked against IGoR. A later analysis scored TCR-TCR, TCR-HLA and TCR-CMV co-occurrence with hypergeometric tests, applying a repertoire-size bias correction to TCR pairs. In a later analysis, false discovery rates were estimated by permuting HLA or CMV assignments 20 times. A later analysis grouped co-occurring TCRs with DBSCAN, adding TCRdist sequence similarity when clustering within HLA-allele-positive subsets. Repertoires with fewer than 30,000 or more than 120,000 public chains were left out of co-occurrence clustering, as were five repertoires with anomalous nucleotide sharing. In TCRdb, the immuneACCESS table is reduced to in-frame sequences with V and J assigned. These tables do not hold every clone; where another copy was compared, an unresolved V gene accounts for under half, and the others remain unexplained. V and J calls and clone size are given by that table; D and trimming were obtained from the DNA. Across this sample there are about 110,000 clones, with about four fifths seen only once. The ten largest clones capture 4.8% of the sample.

The sequence was collected from a young man in good health and CMV-seropositive. The sequenced sample consisted of PBMCs.

The CDR3 reads CASSFWTGNYGYTF. The DNA sequence follows: TGTGCCAGCAGCTTTTGGACAGGGAACTATGGCTACACCTTC. The receptor chain draws on TRBV5-6 and TRBJ1-2, and 8 junction bases match TRBD1. From cysteine to phenylalanine, the CDR3 is 14 amino acids long. The only DNA kept is the CDR3, 42 bases in frame from the first base. V lost 2 bases and J lost 2 bases, and the count of bases not matched to a germline gene is 2. CDR1 SGHDT and CDR2 YYEEEE were looked up in the germline V gene.